A selection of T cell receptor beta chains follows, all from one sample in a study of blood T cell repertoires in COVID-19. TCRdb keeps only in-frame clones here, not all; method: immunoSEQ multiplex PCR. The sample gives some 80,000 clones, about 76% of which show up once; about 40% is in the top ten. The specimen sequenced was peripheral blood. These receptors were collected from a man at least 80 years old with acute or convalescent COVID-19. The CDR3 runs from the conserved cysteine through the conserved F or W. Each record gives: clone size, J gene, V gene, D gene, CDR3 DNA, CDR3 protein. D genes are given only for firm matches. Some rows mark clone size as missing; the rest say once, few, many or name a class of expanded clone.

size: .
J: TRBJ2-3
V: TRBV4-3
D: TRBD2
DNA: TGCGCCAGCAGCCAAGAAATCGCCGGGACTAGTATTGATACGCAGTATTTT
CDR3: CASSQEIAGTSIDTQYF

size: .
J: TRBJ1-1
V: TRBV23-1
D: TRBD1
DNA: TGCGCCAGCAGTCAGCAGCCGGGACAGGACCCAACTGAAGCTTTCTTT
CDR3: CASSQQPGQDPTEAFF

size: .
J: TRBJ1-3
V: TRBV15
D: .
DNA: TGTGCCACCAGCAGAGGGAGCTCTGGAAACACCATATATTTT
CDR3: CATSRGSSGNTIYF

size: .
J: TRBJ2-7
V: TRBV19
D: TRBD1
DNA: TGTGCCAGTAGTATCGGACAGGGAACCTACGAGCAGTACTTC
CDR3: CASSIGQGTYEQYF

size: .
J: TRBJ1-5
V: TRBV5-1
D: .
DNA: TGCGCCAGCAGCTTTGACTCCGGTTCCGATCAGCCCCAGCATTTT
CDR3: CASSFDSGSDQPQHF

size: once
J: TRBJ1-1
V: TRBV9
D: .
DNA: TGTGCCAGCAGCGTAGACGGGGGAGGATCCACTGAAGCTTTCTTT
CDR3: CASSVDGGGSTEAFF

size: .
J: TRBJ2-7
V: TRBV7-2
D: .
DNA: TGTGCCAGCAGCCGGGACATTAGCTCCTACGAGCAGTACTTC
CDR3: CASSRDISSYEQYF

size: once
J: TRBJ2-5
V: TRBV28
D: .
DNA: TGTGCCAGCAGACGGGATGTAGAGACCCAGTACTTC
CDR3: CASRRDVETQYF

size: .
J: TRBJ1-1
V: TRBV5-1
D: .
DNA: TGCGCCAGCAGCTTGGGTCTGGGGGGTGAAGCTTTCTTT
CDR3: CASSLGLGGEAFF

size: .
J: TRBJ2-1
V: TRBV5-1
D: .
DNA: TGCGCCAGCAGCTTGGAGACAGGGAGGTACAATGAGCAGTTCTTC
CDR3: CASSLETGRYNEQFF

size: .
J: TRBJ2-7
V: TRBV27
D: TRBD1
DNA: TGTGCCAGCAGTCCCCGAGGACAGGGGGCTCTCGGCGAGCAGTACTTC
CDR3: CASSPRGQGALGEQYF

size: .
J: TRBJ1-1
V: TRBV19
D: .
DNA: TGTGCCAGTAGTCAAGCGCCCAGTTCGGTGCTTGCTGAAGCTTTCTTT
CDR3: CASSQAPSSVLAEAFF

size: .
J: TRBJ1-5
V: TRBV5-5
D: .
DNA: TGTGCCAGCAGCTTGGCAGGCAGCAATCAGCCCCAGCATTTT
CDR3: CASSLAGSNQPQHF

size: .
J: TRBJ2-1
V: TRBV5-4
D: .
DNA: TGTGCCAGCAGCTTGGTCAGCTCCTACAATGAGCAGTTCTTC
CDR3: CASSLVSSYNEQFF

size: .
J: TRBJ1-6
V: TRBV6-5
D: TRBD1
DNA: TGTGCCAGCAGAACGACAGGGGAAAATTCACCCCTCCACTTT
CDR3: CASRTTGENSPLHF

size: few
J: TRBJ2-7
V: TRBV5-1
D: TRBD1
DNA: TGCGCCAGCAGCCGTGGGACAGTCCCCTACGAGCAGTACTTC
CDR3: CASSRGTVPYEQYF

size: .
J: TRBJ2-3
V: TRBV18
D: .
DNA: TGTGCCAGCTCACCATTTTCGACTAGCACAGATACGCAGTATTTT
CDR3: CASSPFSTSTDTQYF

size: .
J: TRBJ2-1
V: TRBV5-4
D: TRBD2
DNA: TGTGCCAGCAGCCCGGCTAGCGGGAGCCTCTCCTACAATGAGCAGTTCTTC
CDR3: CASSPASGSLSYNEQFF

size: .
J: TRBJ1-5
V: TRBV7-2
D: .
DNA: TGTGCCAGCAGACTGCGGGGGGCTGGCAATCAGCCCCAGCATTTT
CDR3: CASRLRGAGNQPQHF

size: .
J: TRBJ1-1
V: TRBV9
D: TRBD1
DNA: TGTGCCAGCAGAGGAGGACAGGAGAACACTGAAGCTTTCTTT
CDR3: CASRGGQENTEAFF

size: .
J: TRBJ2-7
V: TRBV28
D: TRBD1
DNA: TGTGCCAGCAAATTAACAGGGGGTCCCTACGAGCAGTACTTC
CDR3: CASKLTGGPYEQYF

size: many
J: TRBJ2-2
V: TRBV10-1
D: .
DNA: TGCGCCAGCATTCTGACCCAATCCGGGGGCACCGGGGAGCTGTTTTTT
CDR3: CASILTQSGGTGELFF

size: .
J: TRBJ2-2
V: TRBV7-2
D: TRBD2
DNA: TGTGCCAGCAGCTTAGCCATAGGACTAGCGGGAGGGGGGAACACCGGGGAGCTGTTTTTT
CDR3: CASSLAIGLAGGGNTGELFF

size: .
J: TRBJ2-5
V: TRBV29-1
D: TRBD2
DNA: TGCAGCGTTGTCCTAGGGCTAGCGGGAGGGGAAGAGACCCAGTACTTC
CDR3: CSVVLGLAGGEETQYF

size: once
J: TRBJ1-1
V: TRBV2
D: TRBD1
DNA: TGTGCCAGCAGTGAAGCCGGGGCAGGGGGGACTGAAGCTTTCTTT
CDR3: CASSEAGAGGTEAFF